This T cell receptor beta chain emerged from a study of shared clonotypes between healthy human individuals. On sorted subsets, replicate PCRs used roughly 220 ng DNA, or about 30,000 T cell genomes. The data were produced by immunoSEQ multiplex PCR, yet TCRdb's version contains in-frame clones alone and is incomplete. Of some 2.1 million clones in the sample, 93% are singletons; the top ten hold under 2%. Naive-designated CD8 cells lacked CD45RO, were positively enriched for CCR7, and omitted terminally differentiated effector memory CD45RA+ cells. The CDR3 has 14 amino acids. Germline V lookup: CDR1 SQVTM, CDR2 ANQGSEA. J lost 2 bases, V lost 2 bases, and 3 bases had no gene match.

The chain combines TRBV29-1 with TRBJ2-7; 10 bases fit TRBD2. This receptor was taken from a man younger than 30 in good health. Some clones in this sample may be carry-over from other donors' samples. The sample comprised naive CD8+ T cells from PBMCs. The CDR3 bases are TGCAGCGTTGAACGCCTAGCGGGAGCCTACGAGCAGTACTTC. Its translation is CSVERLAGAYEQYF.